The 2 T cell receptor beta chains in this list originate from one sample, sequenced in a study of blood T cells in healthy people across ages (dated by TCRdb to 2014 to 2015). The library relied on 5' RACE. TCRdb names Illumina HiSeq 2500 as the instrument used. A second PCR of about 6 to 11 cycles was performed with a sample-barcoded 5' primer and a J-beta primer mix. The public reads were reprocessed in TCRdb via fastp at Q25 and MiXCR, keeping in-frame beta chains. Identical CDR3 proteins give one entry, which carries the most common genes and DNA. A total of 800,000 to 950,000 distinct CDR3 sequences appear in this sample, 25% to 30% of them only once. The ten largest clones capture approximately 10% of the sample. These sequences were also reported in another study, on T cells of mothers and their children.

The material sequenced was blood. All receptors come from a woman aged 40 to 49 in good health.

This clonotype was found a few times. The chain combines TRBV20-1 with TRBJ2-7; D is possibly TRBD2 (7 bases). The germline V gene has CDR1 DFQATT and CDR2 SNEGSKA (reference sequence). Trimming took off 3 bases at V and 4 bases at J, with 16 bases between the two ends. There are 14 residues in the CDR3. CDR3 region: CSASLGGGAYEQYF. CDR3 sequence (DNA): TGCAGTGCTAGTCTTGGCGGGGGCGCTTACGAGCAGTACTTC.

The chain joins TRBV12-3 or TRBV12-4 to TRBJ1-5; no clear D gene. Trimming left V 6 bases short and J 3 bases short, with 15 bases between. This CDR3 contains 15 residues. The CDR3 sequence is CASSLRGSHNQPQHF. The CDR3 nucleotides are TGTGCCAGCAGCCTACGAGGGTCCCACAATCAGCCCCAGCATTTT.